Each of the 6 T cell receptor beta chains below was sequenced from the same sample in a study of blood T cell repertoires in COVID-19. The protocol was immunoSEQ multiplex PCR, while the TCRdb copy is restricted to in-frame clones and leaves out a portion. The data show 280,000 or so clones, 90% seen once. Source material: PBMCs or T cells enriched from blood (not recorded which). The receptors stem from a woman between 18 and 29 years old with acute COVID-19.

CDR3 amino acids: CASSLVRGELFF. CDR3 DNA sequence: TGTGCCAGCAGCTTAGTCAGGGGGGAGCTGTTTTTT. The J gene is TRBJ2-2, the V gene TRBV7-2, with D uncertain. V lost 1 base, J lost 8 bases, and 5 bases lay in between. CDR1 is SGHTA and CDR2 is FQGNSA in the germline V gene. CDR3 size: 12 residues.

The chain is built from TRBV19 and TRBJ1-1; 8 nucleotides align to TRBD1. This CDR3 has 14 residues. The V segment lost 5 bases and the J segment 2 bases; nucleotides outside the gene matches: 4. In germline, CDR1 is LNHDA, CDR2 SQIVND (reference sequence). CDR3 coding DNA: TGTGCCAGTAGTTACAGGGGGATTAACACTGAAGCTTTCTTT. Protein: CASSYRGINTEAFF.

This clone was counted once. J is TRBJ1-2 and V is TRBV5-1, with a tentative D call TRBD1 (5 bases). The CDR3 sequence is 13 residues long. The V and J ends lost 2 bases and 3 bases respectively, with 8 bases between them. The germline CDR1 and CDR2 sequences are SGHRS and YFSETQ. The CDR3 loop reads CASSLTGDYGYTF. Written as DNA, the CDR3 is TGCGCCAGCAGCTTAACAGGCGACTATGGCTACACCTTC.

The V and J genes are TRBV27 and TRBJ1-1, with a weak D call TRBD1 (6 bases). Germline CDR1 MNHEY, CDR2 SMNVEV (reference sequence). The CDR3 is 15 residues long. V shed 4 bases and J shed 2 bases, with 14 bases lying between them. This CDR3 is CASSSAGDKNTEAFF. The CDR3 coding sequence is TGTGCCAGCAGTTCAGCAGGGGATAAAAACACTGAAGCTTTCTTT.

This clone showed up just a few times. V gene TRBV28 combines with J gene TRBJ2-7; tentative D call: TRBD1 (7 bases). The CDR3 covers 16 residues. Per germline, CDR1 MDHEN and CDR2 SYDVKM. With 4 bases removed from V and 2 bases from J, the gap between germline ends came to 18 bases. The DNA of the CDR3 is TGTGCCAGCAGTTCTTCCGAGGAGGGGGCCACCTACGAGCAGTACTTC. Protein product: CASSSSEEGATYEQYF.

This chain links TRBV29-1 with TRBJ2-1; D perhaps matches TRBD2 (6 bases). Trimming removed 4 bases from V and 3 bases from J, with 7 bases in between. The V gene's germline CDR1 is SQVTM and CDR2 ANQGSEA. There are 12 residues in the CDR3. The CDR3: CSVGGNYNEQFF. Here the CDR3 DNA reads TGCAGCGTTGGCGGGAACTACAATGAGCAGTTCTTC.